These 21 T cell receptor beta chains came from one sample sequenced in a study of identical twins (dated by TCRdb to 2016 to 2017). Library prep was done by 5' RACE. The run used an Illumina HiSeq 2000. TCRdb applied fastp at Q25 and MiXCR to the public reads, then kept only in-frame beta chains. Entries are consolidated by CDR3 protein sequence, retaining the most common genes and DNA. The sample has 450,000 to 500,000 distinct CDR3 sequences on record, approximately 15% of them singletons. The top ten constitute 0.95% to 1% of the sample. This sample also appeared in a second study, on yellow fever vaccine responses in identical twins.

Sequenced: CD4+ T cells sorted from blood. Source of these receptors: a woman under 30 in good health.

There are a few counts of this clonotype. The chain uses TRBV9 and TRBJ2-5; 8 nucleotides line up with TRBD1. Germline CDR1 SGDLS, CDR2 YYNGEE. V was pared by 3 bases and J by 5 bases, with 12 bases of the junction left unmatched. This CDR3 is 16 amino acids long. The CDR3 nucleotides read TGTGCCAGCAGCGCAGGGGGCTTGGACTCTCTGGAGACCCAGTACTTC. Its protein product is CASSAGGLDSLETQYF.

The gene calls are TRBV3-1 and TRBJ2-5; 8 nucleotides agree with TRBD2. The V gene end was trimmed by 3 bases and the J gene end by 5 bases; junction bases not matched to a gene: 8. The V gene's germline CDR1 is LGHDT and CDR2 YNNKEL (reference sequence). The CDR3 extends over 15 amino acids. CDR3 in amino acids: CASSQYRTSSETQYF. The CDR3 DNA reads TGTGCCAGCAGCCAGTACCGGACTAGCTCGGAGACCCAGTACTTC.

The rearrangement uses TRBV3-1 and TRBJ2-1; TRBD2 aligns across 11 bases. The CDR3 totals 15 residues. The germline V gene has CDR1 LGHDT and CDR2 YNNKEL (reference sequence). V was pared by 4 bases and J by 10 bases, with 9 bases of the junction left unmatched. CDR3 DNA sequence: TGTGCCAGCAGCCTGACTAGCGGGGAGCGTGGGGAGCAGTTCTTC. This encodes CASSLTSGERGEQFF.

The V call is TRBV9, the J call TRBJ2-2; 7 nucleotides align to TRBD2. CDR3 size: 16 residues. Per germline, CDR1 SGDLS and CDR2 YYNGEE. J was trimmed by 1 base and V by 0 bases; bases with no gene match: 3. Here the CDR3 DNA reads TGTGCCAGCAGCGTAGACCCTAGCGGGAACACCGGGGAGCTGTTTTTT. This codes for CASSVDPSGNTGELFF. The whole variable domain, remainder taken from reference TRBV9 and TRBJ2-2, is DSGVTQTPKHLITATGQRVTLRCSPRSGDLSVYWYQQSLDQGLQFLIQYYNGEERAKGNILERFSAQQFPDLHSELNLSSLELGDSALYFCASSVDPSGNTGELFFGEGSRLTVL.

The J gene is TRBJ1-3, the V gene TRBV29-1; D uncertain. The CDR3 is 13 amino acids. The V end was cut by 7 bases, the J end by 4 bases, with 14 bases between. CDR1 and CDR2 from the germline V gene are SQVTM and ANQGSEA. The CDR3 here is CSGQSAGGNTIYF. The DNA of the CDR3 is TGCAGCGGTCAATCTGCGGGGGGAAACACCATATATTTT.

This clonotype came up a few times. The chain has TRBV20-1 and TRBJ2-1; D may be TRBD2 (5 bases). From germline, CDR1 is DFQATT and CDR2 SNEGSKA (reference sequence). Deletions cut 0 bases from V and 2 bases from J, with 8 bases between. The length of the CDR3 is 14 residues. CDR3 sequence (DNA): TGCAGTGCTAGAGAACTAGGGACCTACAATGAGCAGTTCTTC. This translates into CSARELGTYNEQFF.

The table lists this clonotype with a count of one. The V gene is TRBV18, the J gene TRBJ2-6, with D hard to call. V lost 2 bases and J lost 0, with 8 bases in between. CDR1 and CDR2 from the germline V gene are KGHSH and LQKENI. The length of the CDR3 is 16 residues. The CDR3 sequence: CASSPSWSSGANVLTF. The DNA of the CDR3 is TGTGCCAGCTCACCATCGTGGAGCTCTGGGGCCAACGTCCTGACTTTC.

The chain couples TRBV20-1 to TRBJ2-3; D is possibly TRBD2 (7 bases). The V and J ends lost 5 bases and 8 bases respectively, with 20 bases between them. The CDR3 is made up of 14 amino acids. CDR1 is DFQATT and CDR2 is SNEGSKA in the germline V gene (reference sequence). The CDR3 here is CSAPLAGALPTQYF. DNA of the CDR3: TGCAGTGCTCCCCTGGCGGGGGCCCTCCCTACGCAGTATTTT.

Only a few counts were recorded for this clonotype. CDR3 protein: CASSVDSGYF. The CDR3 region has the DNA TGTGCCAGCAGCGTAGATTCGGGGTATTTT. V and J are TRBV9 and TRBJ2-3, with D unclear. V lost 0 bases and J lost 14, with 7 bases in between. From germline, CDR1 is SGDLS and CDR2 YYNGEE. The CDR3 totals 10 residues.

This chain uses TRBV6-2 or TRBV6-3 with TRBJ2-5; 11 positions agree with TRBD2. CDR1 MNHEY and CDR2 SVGEGT come from the germline V gene. The CDR3 totals 14 residues. J gave up 5 bases and V 7 bases, and 6 bases lay outside the gene matches. CDR3: CASKLAGGGETQYF. CDR3 sequence (DNA): TGTGCCAGCAAGCTAGCGGGAGGAGGGGAGACCCAGTACTTC.

In its sample, this clonotype was seen a few times. This chain connects TRBV9 to TRBJ2-1; 8 nucleotides align to TRBD1. CDR1 SGDLS and CDR2 YYNGEE come from the germline V gene. The length of the CDR3 is 15 residues. J lost 9 bases, V lost 1 base, and 9 bases had no gene match. CDR3 nucleotide sequence: TGTGCCAGCAGCGTATATCAGGGGGCGCGGGGTGAGCAGTTCTTC. The encoded protein is CASSVYQGARGEQFF.

The chain uses TRBV24-1 and TRBJ1-5, with 9 bases identical to TRBD1. The CDR3 is made up of 16 amino acids. Germline V gives CDR1 KGHDR, CDR2 SFDVKD. V lost 4 bases to trimming and J lost 7 bases; unmatched junction nucleotides: 10. CDR3 amino acids: CATSEPGQGIGQPQHF. The CDR3 coding sequence is TGTGCCACCAGTGAACCGGGACAGGGTATAGGGCAGCCCCAGCATTTT.

This clonotype was detected only a few times. The chain couples TRBV6-5 to TRBJ2-1; D is possibly TRBD2 (5 bases). Trimming took 4 bases from V and 8 from J, leaving 24 bases between them. The CDR3 covers 17 residues. Germline V gene sequence: CDR1 MNHEY, CDR2 SVGAGI. The CDR3 DNA is TGTGCCAGCAGTTCCTCCGGGCCCCCGGGGTTGTTGGATGAGCAGTTCTTC. Translated, it gives CASSSSGPPGLLDEQFF.

The chain has TRBV28 and TRBJ2-7; D is perhaps TRBD2 (6 bases). Germline lookup yields CDR1 MDHEN and CDR2 SYDVKM. The CDR3 sequence is 15 residues long. V shed 1 base and J shed 1 base, with 11 bases lying between them. The CDR3 here is CASSLSGEISYEQYF. For the CDR3, the DNA is TGTGCCAGCAGTTTATCGGGGGAGATTTCCTACGAGCAGTACTTC.

In this sample, this clonotype turned up many times. The J gene is TRBJ2-3, the V gene TRBV5-1; TRBD2 matches at 13 bases. CDR1 SGHRS and CDR2 YFSETQ come from the germline V gene. CDR3 length: 19 amino acids. The trim removed 3 bases at V and 1 base at J, leaving 11 bases unmatched. CDR3 DNA: TGCGCCAGCAGCTCGTCCGGGACTAGCGGGATCGGTGGCACAGATACGCAGTATTTT. As protein: CASSSSGTSGIGGTDTQYF.

DNA of the CDR3: TGTGCCAGCAGCTTTCCGGGGAGTCGGGAGACCCAGTACTTC. Translating it yields CASSFPGSRETQYF. This rearrangement joins TRBV7-2 to TRBJ2-5, with D perhaps TRBD2 (5 bases). The CDR3 has 14 residues. V was pared by 3 bases and J by 5 bases, with 13 bases between. Germline CDR1 reads SGHTA; CDR2 reads FQGNSA.

As for this clonotype: Mismatch with germline at one junction end may stem from a read error. V usage is TRBV28 and J usage is TRBJ2-7; D call uncertain. Germline CDR1 MDHEN, CDR2 SYDVKM. The CDR3 has 11 residues. CDR3 residues: CASRRHYEQYF. The CDR3 DNA reads as TGTGCCAGCAGACGCCACTACGAGCAGTATTTC. Together with reference TRBV28 and TRBJ2-7, the CDR3 gives the full variable domain: DVKVTQSSRYLVKRTGEKVFLECVQDMDHENMFWYRQDPGLGLRLIYFSYDVKMKEKGDIPEGYSVSREKKERFSLILESASTNQTSMYLCASRRHYEQYFGPGTRLTVT.

This sequence joins TRBV24-1 and TRBJ2-2; 9 nucleotides line up with TRBD1. From germline, CDR1 is KGHDR and CDR2 SFDVKD. The CDR3 spans 20 residues. J gave up 1 base and V 7 bases, and 18 bases lay outside the gene matches. The CDR3 sequence is CATSSRPLGTGMMNTGELFF. The CDR3, as DNA: TGTGCCACCAGCTCACGGCCTCTGGGGACAGGGATGATGAACACCGGGGAGCTGTTTTTT.

The chain is built from TRBV18 and TRBJ2-1; no clear D. Trimming removed 3 bases from V and 0 bases from J, with 9 bases in between. This CDR3 has 15 amino acids. Germline values: CDR1 KGHSH, CDR2 LQKENI. Here the CDR3 DNA reads TGTGCCAGCTCACCGGTAGGCGACTCCTACAATGAGCAGTTCTTC. Its translation is CASSPVGDSYNEQFF.

This sequence joins TRBV6-1 and TRBJ1-1, with TRBD1 identical over 9 bases. Germline V lookup: CDR1 MNHNS, CDR2 SASEGT. This CDR3 has 15 amino acids. The ends lost 6 bases at V and 1 base at J; junction bases unmatched: 6. The CDR3 loop is CASRRIQGANTEAFF. The CDR3 DNA reads as TGTGCCAGCAGGCGAATACAGGGGGCGAACACTGAAGCTTTCTTT.

This clonotype was seen a handful of times. The rearrangement joins TRBV20-1 to TRBJ2-7, with 12 bases matching TRBD2. Looked up from germline, CDR1 is DFQATT and CDR2 is SNEGSKA (reference sequence). The CDR3 has 15 amino acids. Trimming cost V 5 bases and J 0 bases; bases outside gene matches: 5. CDR3 in DNA: TGCAGTGCTCAAGGACTAGCGGGGCCCTCCTACGAGCAGTACTTC. Protein: CSAQGLAGPSYEQYF.